The 18 T cell receptor beta chains presented below share a single source sample, sequenced in a study of tissue T cells after allogeneic stem cell transplantation. TCRdb's table, derived via immunoSEQ multiplex PCR, lists solely in-frame clones and lacks some. Of roughly 4,200 clones detected, 45% to 55% appear once; the ten largest clones hold 8% to 9.5%. Time point described: mouse harvest day 7 after allogeneic transplant. Each mouse received 10^7 T-cell-depleted marrow cells plus 10^6 splenic CD5+ T cells by tail vein. The specimen sequenced was lymph node tissue. These receptors all come from a female BALB/c mouse given C57BL/6 T cells with graft-versus-host disease after an allogeneic hematopoietic cell transplant.

In its sample, this clone was seen a few times. Gene names follow the mouse nomenclature. The read ends 1 residue shy of where the CDR3 ends; the end is completed using the germline J gene. This chain joins TRBV22 and TRBJ2-7; the listed D gene, TRBD1, was not tested against the DNA. TRBV22 is shown as a pseudogene. This CDR3 region has 12 residues. This chain's CDR3 is CASSEGQYEQYF. CDR3 DNA (partial): TGTGCCAGCAGCGAGGGACAGTATGAACAGTAC.

Notes on this clone: Any gene name here is a mouse gene name. The read stops 1 residue short of the end of the CDR3; the missing end is completed from the germline J gene. The chain is built from TRBV23 and TRBJ2-7; the table's TRBD2 call for D was not verified on the DNA. Germline CDR1 KGHTA, CDR2 FQNQQP. This CDR3 comprises 13 residues. The CDR3 bases that were read are TGCTCCAGCAGTCCGGACTGGGGTTATGAACAGTAC. This encodes CSSSPDWGYEQY. The entire CDR3 reads CSSSPDWGYEQYF.

A note on this clone: The gene symbols are mouse symbols. Read sequence stops 1 residue before the CDR3 end, and the germline J gene provides the missing end. The chain employs TRBV5 and TRBJ2-4; D is undetermined. Trimming took off 0 bases at V and 0 bases at J, with 4 bases between the two ends. Germline V lookup: CDR1 LGHNA, CDR2 YNLKQL (reference sequence). This CDR3 spans 14 amino acids. The CDR3 loop is CASSQEPSQNTLYF. Incomplete CDR3 DNA: TGTGCCAGCAGCCAAGAACCAAGTCAAAACACCTTGTAC.

This clone was seen a handful of times. The genes and germline here are from mouse. The sequence runs out 1 residue before the end of the CDR3; the remainder is reconstructed from the germline J gene. The gene calls are TRBV16 and TRBJ1-2, with 7 positions matching TRBD1. CDR3 length: 13 amino acids. The V gene's germline CDR1 is SGHSA and CDR2 FRNQAP. V lost 3 bases to trimming and J lost 2 bases; unmatched junction nucleotides: 0. The CDR3 region is CASSLTGNSDYTF. The DNA read from the CDR3 is TGTGCAAGCAGCTTGACAGGGAACTCCGACTACACC. The full variable domain, its missing parts supplied by reference TRBV16 and TRBJ1-2, is NAGVIQTPRHKVTGKGQEATLWCEPISGHSAVFWYRQTIVQGLEFLTYFRNQAPIDDSGMPKERFSAQMPNQSHSTLKIQSTQPQDSAVYLCASSLTGNSDYTFGSGTRLLVI.

Of note for this clone: Germline and genes here are mouse. Read sequence stops 1 residue before the CDR3 end, and the germline J gene provides the missing end. The gene calls are TRBV12-2 and TRBJ2-1; 11 bases line up with TRBD2. Germline lookup yields CDR1 SGHLS and CDR2 HYDKME. The CDR3 sequence is 15 residues long. Losses at the gene ends were 2 bases for V and 6 bases for J; bases not matched to a gene: 5. The CDR3 protein is CASSPTGGAGAEQFF. CDR3 DNA (partial): TGTGCCAGCTCTCCCACTGGGGGGGCGGGTGCTGAGCAGTTC.

Regarding this clone: Genes here carry mouse names. The read terminates 1 residue before the CDR3 end, so the remaining end is supplied by the germline J gene. The chain uses TRBV26 and TRBJ2-7; the D gene is possibly TRBD1 (5 bases). The germline V gene encodes CDR1 KGHPV and CDR2 FQNQEV (reference sequence). CDR3 length: 14 amino acids. V gave up 4 bases and J gave up 3 bases, with 13 bases separating them. The DNA read from the CDR3 is TGTGCCAGCAGTCACCCTTGGACATACTATGAACAGTAC. Amino acid sequence: CASSHPWTYYEQY. The whole CDR3 protein reads CASSHPWTYYEQYF.

Judged by abundance, this clone is medium-sized. Gene names follow the mouse nomenclature. From the germline J gene comes the end of the CDR3, since the read stops 1 residue before it. V and J are TRBV29 and TRBJ1-1; possibly TRBD1 for D (6 bases). V lost 5 bases and J lost 3, with 13 bases in between. The germline gives CDR1 MSHET, CDR2 SYDVDS. The CDR3 runs 14 residues. CDR3 DNA, as far as it was read: TGTGCTAGCAGTCCCTCCAGGGGACACACAGAAGTCTTC. It is translated as CASSPSRGHTEVF. The entire CDR3 sequence reads CASSPSRGHTEVFF.

A remark on this clone: Gene names and germline refer to mouse. From the germline J gene comes the end of the CDR3, since the read stops 1 residue before it. The V and J genes are TRBV26 and TRBJ1-1; D call uncertain. CDR3 length equals 13 residues. V was shortened by 2 bases and J by 1 base, with 5 bases between the two germline ends. Germline CDR1 and CDR2: KGHPV and FQNQEV (reference sequence). CDR3 sequence: CASSLIRNTEVFF. The sequenced CDR3 bases are TGTGCCAGCAGTCTGATCAGGAACACAGAAGTCTTC.

Details on this clone: Each gene name is a mouse one. With the read ending 1 residue before the CDR3 end, the germline J gene is used to fill in that end. V gene TRBV26 combines with J gene TRBJ1-2; D is ambiguous. CDR1 and CDR2 from the germline V gene are KGHPV and FQNQEV (reference sequence). The CDR3 sequence is 12 residues long. The V and J ends lost 3 bases and 4 bases respectively, with 6 bases between them. CDR3 DNA, as far as it was read: TGTGCCAGCAGTCTTCGAAGCTCCGACTACACC. This sequence encodes CASSLRSSDYT. The CDR3, in full, reads CASSLRSSDYTF.

This clone has more than one count but fewer than ten. Gene names and germline match the mouse. The read finishes 1 residue shy of the CDR3 end, and the germline J gene is used to complete it. The chain has TRBV31 and TRBJ1-4; D perhaps matches TRBD1 (5 bases). The V and J ends lost 3 bases and 0 bases respectively, with 14 bases between them. The germline V gene encodes CDR1 GKSSPN and CDR2 SITVG. The CDR3 is made up of 16 amino acids. CDR3 sequence: CAWSPPRQISNERLFF. The sequenced part of the CDR3 DNA is TGTGCCTGGAGCCCGCCCCGACAGATTTCCAACGAAAGATTATTT.

About this clone itself: Genes here carry mouse names. The CDR3 extends 1 residue past the end of the read, so its final part is completed from the germline J gene. The rearrangement uses TRBV26 and TRBJ2-4, with TRBD2 matching 11 bases. Germline CDR1 KGHPV, CDR2 FQNQEV (reference sequence). The J segment lost 1 base and the V segment lost 2 bases, leaving 2 bases of the junction unmatched. The CDR3 has 16 amino acids. The covered CDR3 bases are TGTGCCAGCAGTCTGAACTGGGGGGGCCGTCAAAACACCTTGTAC. Amino acids: CASSLNWGGRQNTLY. The CDR3 as a whole reads CASSLNWGGRQNTLYF.

About this clone: Gene names refer to mouse genes. The read gets to within 1 residue of the CDR3 end, and the germline J gene fills in the rest. V and J are TRBV13-3 and TRBJ2-7; no clear D gene. Per the germline V gene, CDR1 is NNHDY and CDR2 is SYVADS. This CDR3 comprises 14 residues. Trimming left V 0 bases short and J 1 base short, with 8 bases between. CDR3 region: CASSDEGSSYEQYF. The sequenced part of the CDR3 DNA is TGTGCCAGCAGTGATGAAGGCAGTTCCTATGAACAGTAC.

For this clone: The gene names here belong to mouse. The CDR3 goes on 1 residue after the read ends, and that part is filled in from the germline J gene. This chain joins TRBV26 and TRBJ2-1; 7 bases match TRBD1. The CDR3 length is 13 residues. In germline, CDR1 is KGHPV, CDR2 FQNQEV (reference sequence). Germline trimming cut 6 bases from V and 3 bases from J; bases unmatched to any gene: 2. The sequenced part of the CDR3 DNA is TGTGCCAGCAGCAGGGACAGCTATGCTGAGCAGTTC. This translates into CASSRDSYAEQF. Given in full, the CDR3 is CASSRDSYAEQFF. Full variable domain (outside the CDR3, taken from reference TRBV26 and TRBJ2-1): NSKVIQTPRYLVKGQGQKAKMRCIPEKGHPVVFWYQQNKNNEFKFLINFQNQEVLQQIDMTEKRFSAECPSNSPCSLEIQSSEAGDSALYLCASSRDSYAEQFFGPGTRLTVL.

To note about this clone: Gene names and germline refer to mouse. The read stops 1 residue short of the end of the CDR3; the missing end is completed from the germline J gene. The chain joins TRBV1 to TRBJ1-4, with 12 bases identical to TRBD1. From germline, CDR1 is NSQYPW and CDR2 LRSPGD (reference sequence). Losses at the gene ends were 3 bases for V and 3 bases for J; bases not matched to a gene: 2. The CDR3 runs to 16 residues. CDR3 protein: CTCSARDRGPNERLFF. The covered CDR3 bases are TGCACCTGCAGTGCGCGGGACAGGGGGCCCAACGAAAGATTATTT.

This clone was seen more than once but under ten times. Gene names are the mouse ones. The sequenced fragment ends 1 residue before the CDR3 boundary, so the rest is inferred from the germline J gene. V is TRBV5 and J is TRBJ2-7; 9 bases align to TRBD1. This CDR3 has 14 residues. Trimming cost V 2 bases and J 7 bases; bases outside gene matches: 6. Germline CDR1 is LGHNA and CDR2 is YNLKQL (reference sequence). The chain's CDR3 is CASSQSGTGREQYF. CDR3 DNA (partial): TGTGCCAGCAGCCAATCCGGGACAGGGAGGGAACAGTAC.

A word on this clone: Gene names and germline refer to mouse. With the read ending 1 residue before the CDR3 end, the germline J gene is used to fill in that end. The genes are TRBV13-1 and TRBJ2-7; TRBD2 agrees at 9 bases. Germline trimming cut 0 bases from V and 4 bases from J; bases unmatched to any gene: 2. Germline CDR1 is NSHNY and CDR2 is SYGAGN. This CDR3 has 14 residues. CDR3 region: CASSDAGLGYEQYF. CDR3 DNA, as far as it was read: TGTGCCAGCAGTGATGCGGGACTGGGATATGAACAGTAC.

Worth noting for this clone: Gene names and germline refer to mouse. Read coverage stops 1 residue before the CDR3 terminus; the germline J gene supplies the remainder. This chain joins TRBV23 and TRBJ1-1; the table's D call, TRBD1, was not checked against the DNA. This CDR3 region has 14 residues. The germline CDR1 and CDR2 sequences are KGHTA and FQNQQP. Incomplete CDR3 DNA: TGCTCCAGCAGTCCCGACAGTGCAAACACAGAAGTCTTC. This sequence encodes CSSSPDSANTEVF. The CDR3 in its entirety is CSSSPDSANTEVFF. Variable domain in full (rest from reference TRBV23 and TRBJ1-1): DAAVTQKPRYLIKMKGQEAEMKCIPEKGHTAVFWYQQKQSKELKFLIYFQNQQPLDQIDMVKERFSAVCPSSSLCSLGIRTCEAEDSALYLCSSSPDSANTEVFFGKGTRLTVV.

This clone qualifies as large. Genes and germline come from the mouse. The CDR3 sequence: CASSPRDRGNERLFF. The DNA read from the CDR3 is TGTGCCAGCAGCCCCCGGGACAGGGGAAACGAAAGATTATTT. The chain employs TRBV15 and TRBJ1-4, with 10 nucleotides matching TRBD1. The read is 1 residue too short to cover the CDR3 end, so that end is filled in from the germline J gene. The V gene end was trimmed by 6 bases and the J gene end by 5 bases; junction bases not matched to a gene: 6. Germline V CDR1 and CDR2: SGHND, FRSKSL. CDR3 length: 15 amino acids.